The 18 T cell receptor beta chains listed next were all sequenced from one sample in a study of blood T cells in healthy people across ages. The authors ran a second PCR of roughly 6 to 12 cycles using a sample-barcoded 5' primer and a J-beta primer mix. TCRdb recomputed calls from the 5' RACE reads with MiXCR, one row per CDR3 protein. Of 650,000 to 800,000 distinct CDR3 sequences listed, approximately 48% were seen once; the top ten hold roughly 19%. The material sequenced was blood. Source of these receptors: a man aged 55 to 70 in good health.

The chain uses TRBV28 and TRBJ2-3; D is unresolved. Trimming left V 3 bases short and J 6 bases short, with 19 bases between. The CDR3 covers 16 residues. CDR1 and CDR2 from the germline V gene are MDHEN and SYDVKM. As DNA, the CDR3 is TGTGCCAGCAGTTTGGGTGTCGGGTTGAATTTGGATACGCAGTATTTT. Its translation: CASSLGVGLNLDTQYF. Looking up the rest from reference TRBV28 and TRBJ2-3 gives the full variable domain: DVKVTQSSRYLVKRTGEKVFLECVQDMDHENMFWYRQDPGLGLRLIYFSYDVKMKEKGDIPEGYSVSREKKERFSLILESASTNQTSMYLCASSLGVGLNLDTQYFGPGTRLTVL.

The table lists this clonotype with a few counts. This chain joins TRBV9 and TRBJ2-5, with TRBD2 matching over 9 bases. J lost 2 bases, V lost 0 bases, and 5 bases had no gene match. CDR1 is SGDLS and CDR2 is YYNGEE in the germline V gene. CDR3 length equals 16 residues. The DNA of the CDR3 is TGTGCCAGCAGCGTAGAGGGAGCGGGGGGACAAGAGACCCAGTACTTC. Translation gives CASSVEGAGGQETQYF.

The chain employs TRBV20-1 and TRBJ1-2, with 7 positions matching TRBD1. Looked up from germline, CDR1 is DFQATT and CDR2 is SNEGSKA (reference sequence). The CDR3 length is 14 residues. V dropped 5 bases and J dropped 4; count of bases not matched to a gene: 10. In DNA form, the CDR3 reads TGCAGTGCTCTTGCTATGGGACAGTCCTATGGCTACACCTTC. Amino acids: CSALAMGQSYGYTF.

The CDR3 nucleotides are TGCGCCAGCAGCTTTTTGATTTCCGGCAGGGACGGGAATGAGCAGTTCTTC. Its protein product is CASSFLISGRDGNEQFF. The rearrangement links TRBV5-1 to TRBJ2-1; D is tentatively TRBD1 or TRBD2 (5 bases each). V was trimmed by 2 bases and J by 7 bases, leaving 22 bases between them. The CDR3 is 17 residues long. Looked up from germline, CDR1 is SGHRS and CDR2 is YFSETQ.

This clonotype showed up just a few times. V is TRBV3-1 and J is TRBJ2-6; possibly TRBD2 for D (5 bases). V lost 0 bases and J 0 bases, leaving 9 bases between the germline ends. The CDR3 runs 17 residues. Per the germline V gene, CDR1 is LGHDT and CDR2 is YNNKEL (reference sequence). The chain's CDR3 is CASSQDLGSSGANVLTF. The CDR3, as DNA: TGTGCCAGCAGCCAAGATCTGGGGAGCTCTGGGGCCAACGTCCTGACTTTC.

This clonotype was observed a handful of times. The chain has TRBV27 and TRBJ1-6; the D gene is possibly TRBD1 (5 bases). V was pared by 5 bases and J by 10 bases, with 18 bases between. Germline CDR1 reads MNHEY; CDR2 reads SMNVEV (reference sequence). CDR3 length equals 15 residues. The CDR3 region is CASSALGGDESPLHF. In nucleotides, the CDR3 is TGTGCCAGCAGTGCCCTCGGGGGGGACGAGTCACCCCTCCACTTT.

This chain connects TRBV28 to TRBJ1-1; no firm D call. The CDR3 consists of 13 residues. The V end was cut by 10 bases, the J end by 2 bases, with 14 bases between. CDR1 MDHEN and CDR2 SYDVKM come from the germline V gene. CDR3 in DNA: TGTGCCATTCAACAGAGCTTAAACACTGAAGCTTTCTTT. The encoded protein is CAIQQSLNTEAFF.

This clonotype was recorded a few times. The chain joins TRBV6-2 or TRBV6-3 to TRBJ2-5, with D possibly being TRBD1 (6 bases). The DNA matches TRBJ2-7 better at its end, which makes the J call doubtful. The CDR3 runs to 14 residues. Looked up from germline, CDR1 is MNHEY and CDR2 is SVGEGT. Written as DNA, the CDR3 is TGTGCCAGCAGAACACACCGGACAGCTCACGAGCAGTACTTC. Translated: CASRTHRTAHEQYF.

The CDR3 sequence is CASSPPGENEQFF. The CDR3, as DNA: TGTGCCAGCTCACCACCGGGCGAGAATGAGCAGTTCTTC. V gene TRBV18 combines with J gene TRBJ2-1; D uncertain. Germline V gene lookup returns CDR1 KGHSH and CDR2 LQKENI. The CDR3 spans 13 residues. Trimming pared 0 bases from V and 7 bases from J, leaving 7 bases between.

The CDR3 region has the DNA TGTGCCACCAGTATCCCCCCCCACTACAAGGGGGCATACGAGCAGTACTTC. Translation: CATSIPPHYKGAYEQYF. The rearrangement uses TRBV24-1 and TRBJ2-7; 7 bases agree with TRBD1. The CDR3 is 17 residues long. Unmatched junction bases numbered 17, after V lost 6 bases and J lost 4 bases. The V gene's germline CDR1 is KGHDR and CDR2 SFDVKD.

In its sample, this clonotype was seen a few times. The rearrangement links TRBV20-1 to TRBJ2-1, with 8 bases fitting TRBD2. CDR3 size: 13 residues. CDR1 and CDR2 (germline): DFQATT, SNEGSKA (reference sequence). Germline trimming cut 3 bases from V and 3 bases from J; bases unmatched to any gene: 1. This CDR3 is CSASRGGYNEQFF. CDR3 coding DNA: TGCAGTGCTAGCCGGGGGGGCTACAATGAGCAGTTCTTC.

The CDR3 loop reads CSARDPGTTGELFF. The CDR3, as DNA: TGCAGTGCTAGAGATCCAGGGACCACCGGGGAGCTGTTTTTT. This chain joins TRBV20-1 and TRBJ2-2; D is perhaps TRBD1 or TRBD2 (5 bases each). Germline loops: CDR1 DFQATT, CDR2 SNEGSKA (reference sequence). V was cut by 0 bases and J by 4 bases, with 9 bases left in between. This CDR3 region has 14 residues.

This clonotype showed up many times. The CDR3, as DNA: TGTGCCAGCAGCCAGAATACCGGGACACACAATCAGCCCCAGCATTTT. This sequence encodes CASSQNTGTHNQPQHF. The V gene is TRBV7-2, the J gene TRBJ1-5; D is possibly TRBD1 (6 bases). Trimming left V 5 bases short and J 3 bases short, with 17 bases between. The CDR3 has 16 amino acids. In germline, CDR1 is SGHTA, CDR2 FQGNSA.

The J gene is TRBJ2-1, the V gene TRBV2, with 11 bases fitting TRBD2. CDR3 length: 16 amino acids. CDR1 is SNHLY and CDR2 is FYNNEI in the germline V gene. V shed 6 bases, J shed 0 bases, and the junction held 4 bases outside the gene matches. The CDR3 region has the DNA TGTGCCAGCAGACGGACTAGCGGGCTCTCCTACAATGAGCAGTTCTTC. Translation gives CASRRTSGLSYNEQFF.

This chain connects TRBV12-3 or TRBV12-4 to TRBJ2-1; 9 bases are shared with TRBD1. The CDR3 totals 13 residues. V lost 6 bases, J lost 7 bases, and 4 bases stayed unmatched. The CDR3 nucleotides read TGTGCCAGCAGGGCGACAGGGGGGAATGAGCAGTTCTTC. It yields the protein CASRATGGNEQFF.

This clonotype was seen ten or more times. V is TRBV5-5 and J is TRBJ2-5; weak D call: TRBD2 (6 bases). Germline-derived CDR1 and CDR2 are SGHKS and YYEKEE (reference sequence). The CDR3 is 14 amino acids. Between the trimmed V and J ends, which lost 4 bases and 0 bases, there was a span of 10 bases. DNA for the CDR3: TGTGCCAGCAGCACCGGGACTGACCAAGAGACCCAGTACTTC. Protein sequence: CASSTGTDQETQYF.

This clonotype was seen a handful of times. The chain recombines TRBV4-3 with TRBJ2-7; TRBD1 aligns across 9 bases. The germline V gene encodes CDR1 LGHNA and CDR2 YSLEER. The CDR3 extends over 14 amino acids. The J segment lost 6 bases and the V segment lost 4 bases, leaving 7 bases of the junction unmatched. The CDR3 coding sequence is TGCGCCAGCAGCCGGGGACAGGGATCAGGCGAGCAGTACTTC. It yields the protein CASSRGQGSGEQYF.

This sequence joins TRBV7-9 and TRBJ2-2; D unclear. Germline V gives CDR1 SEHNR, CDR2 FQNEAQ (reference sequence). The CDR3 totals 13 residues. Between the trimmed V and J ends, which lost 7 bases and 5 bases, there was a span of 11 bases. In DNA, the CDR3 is TGTGCCAGCACCATCGGTCTGACCGGGGAGCTGTTTTTT. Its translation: CASTIGLTGELFF. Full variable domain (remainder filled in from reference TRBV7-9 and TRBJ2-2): DTGVSQNPRHKITKRGQNVTFRCDPISEHNRLYWYRQTLGQGPEFLTYFQNEAQLEKSRLLSDRFSAERPKGSFSTLEIQRTEQGDSAMYLCASTIGLTGELFFGEGSRLTVL.